The clone carrying this T cell receptor (beta chain) showed up many times. This sample is part of a study of T cells of healthy individuals. TCRdb recomputed calls from the 5' RACE reads with MiXCR, one row per CDR3 protein. The sample lists around 98,000 distinct CDR3 sequences; roughly a sixth were seen once. This CDR3 comprises 14 residues. V was cut by 5 bases and J by 0 bases, with 9 bases left in between. The receptor comes from a human donor in good health. The chain carries TRBV12-3 or TRBV12-4 and TRBJ2-3; D is ambiguous. The CDR3 nucleotides are TGTGCCAGCAGTCCCGGCCATAGCACAGATACGCAGTATTTT. Protein sequence: CASSPGHSTDTQYF.